This T cell receptor beta chain was identified during a study of blood T cell repertoires in COVID-19. Study as a whole: PBMCs, B-cell-depleted T cells, or T cells provided the cDNA or gDNA that made up the material.

Germline V gene data show CDR1 as SEHNR and CDR2 as FQNEAQ (reference sequence). Trimming stripped 7 bases from V and 0 bases from J, with 16 bases between. The length of the CDR3 is 16 residues. This clone was seen more than once but under ten times. Per the original data handling: Estimated nucleated cell counts came from reference gene primer amplification. Data came from immunoSEQ multiplex PCR; TCRdb stores just in-frame clones and leaves some out. V, J and clone size derive from that table, while D and trimming were established from the DNA sequence. The table lists hundreds of thousands of clones, 86% of them singletons, with roughly 5.7% in the top ten.

V gene TRBV7-9 combines with J gene TRBJ2-1; D perhaps matches TRBD1 (5 bases). The sequence was obtained from a man older than 75 with acute or convalescent COVID-19. Material for sequencing was peripheral blood. The DNA of the CDR3 is TGTGCCAGCACCCTAGGGGCGGCGAGCTCCTACAATGAGCAGTTCTTC. The encoded protein is CASTLGAASSYNEQFF.